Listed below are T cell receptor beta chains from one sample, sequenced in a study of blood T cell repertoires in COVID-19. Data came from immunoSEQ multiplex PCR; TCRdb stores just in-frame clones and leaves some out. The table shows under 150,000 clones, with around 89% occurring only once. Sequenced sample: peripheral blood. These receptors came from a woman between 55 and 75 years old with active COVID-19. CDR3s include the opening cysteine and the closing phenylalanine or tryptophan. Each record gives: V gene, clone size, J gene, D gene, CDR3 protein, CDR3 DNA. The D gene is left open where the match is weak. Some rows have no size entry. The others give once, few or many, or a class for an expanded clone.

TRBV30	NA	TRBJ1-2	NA	CAWSVKDSYYYTF	TGTGCCTGGAGTGTAAAAGACAGTTACTACTACACCTTC
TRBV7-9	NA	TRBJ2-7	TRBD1	CASSLAGQGKEQYF	TGTGCCAGCAGCTTAGCCGGACAGGGAAAGGAGCAGTACTTC
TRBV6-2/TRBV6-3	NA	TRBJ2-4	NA	CASSYETFGLAPSKNIQYF	TGTGCCAGCAGTTACGAGACCTTTGGGCTAGCTCCCTCCAAAAACATTCAGTACTTC
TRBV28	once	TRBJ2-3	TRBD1	CASSFPGGRSNTQYF	TGTGCCAGCAGTTTTCCAGGGGGCAGATCAAATACGCAGTATTTT
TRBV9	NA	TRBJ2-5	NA	CASSPIPRETQYF	TGTGCCAGCAGCCCCATCCCTCGGGAGACCCAGTACTTC
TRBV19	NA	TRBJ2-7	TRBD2	CASSPGLAGGRLDF	TGTGCCAGTAGCCCCGGACTAGCGGGAGGCCGCCTGGACTTC
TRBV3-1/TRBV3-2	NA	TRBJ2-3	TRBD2	CASSQSSGLAGGKDTQYF	TGTGCCAGCAGCCAATCCTCCGGACTAGCGGGAGGAAAAGATACGCAGTATTTT
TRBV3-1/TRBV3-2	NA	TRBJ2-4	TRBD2	CASSQKWKAGGLDIQYF	TGTGCCAGCAGCCAAAAATGGAAGGCGGGAGGTCTAGACATTCAGTACTTC
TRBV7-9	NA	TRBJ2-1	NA	CASSIIQLEGSYNEQFF	TGTGCCAGCAGCATCATCCAACTCGAGGGCTCCTACAATGAGCAGTTCTTC
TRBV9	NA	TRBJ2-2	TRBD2	CASSARSGANTGELFF	TGTGCCAGCAGCGCCCGAAGCGGGGCGAACACCGGGGAGCTGTTTTTT
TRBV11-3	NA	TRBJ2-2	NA	CASSLDGRELFF	TGTGCCAGCAGCTTAGATGGGCGGGAGCTGTTTTTT
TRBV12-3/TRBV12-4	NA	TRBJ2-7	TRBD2	CASIERGSNEQYF	TGTGCCAGCATCGAGCGCGGGAGCAACGAGCAGTACTTC
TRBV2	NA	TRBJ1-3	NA	CASSERVRPGNTIYF	TGTGCCAGCAGTGAGAGGGTACGGCCTGGAAACACCATATATTTT
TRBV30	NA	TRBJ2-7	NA	CAWSGGTYEQYF	TGTGCCTGGAGTGGGGGCACCTACGAGCAGTACTTC
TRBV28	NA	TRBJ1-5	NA	CASSLIVNRAYNQPQHF	TGTGCCAGCAGTTTAATCGTCAACAGGGCCTACAATCAGCCCCAGCATTTT
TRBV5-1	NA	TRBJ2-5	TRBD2	CASSSEGLAGARTQYF	TGCGCCAGCAGCTCCGAGGGACTAGCGGGAGCGCGGACCCAGTACTTC
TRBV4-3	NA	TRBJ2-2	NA	CASSQDGLTGELFF	TGCGCCAGCAGCCAAGATGGGCTTACCGGGGAGCTGTTTTTT
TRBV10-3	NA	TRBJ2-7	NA	CAISESSRDGSSYEQYF	TGTGCCATCAGTGAGTCGTCCCGGGACGGGAGCTCCTACGAGCAGTACTTC
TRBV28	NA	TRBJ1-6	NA	CASSPLPRGRAPLHF	TGTGCCAGCAGTCCCCTACCGCGCGGTAGAGCACCCCTCCACTTT
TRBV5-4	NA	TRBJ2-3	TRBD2	CASSDPRLAGGDTQYF	TGTGCCAGCAGCGACCCACGCCTAGCGGGAGGAGATACGCAGTATTTT
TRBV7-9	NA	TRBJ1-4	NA	CASSFGQGGEKLFF	TGTGCCAGCAGCTTCGGGCAGGGTGGGGAAAAACTGTTTTTT
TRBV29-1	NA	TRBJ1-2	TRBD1	CSVEALRTGDRGYTF	TGCAGCGTTGAAGCCCTAAGGACAGGGGATCGTGGCTACACCTTC
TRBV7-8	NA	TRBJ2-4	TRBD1	CASSPRQGIQYF	TGTGCCAGCAGCCCGCGACAGGGCATTCAGTACTTC
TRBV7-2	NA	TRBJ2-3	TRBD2	CASSDRGPLAGGPTDTQYF	TGTGCCAGCAGCGACAGGGGGCCTCTAGCGGGAGGGCCGACAGATACGCAGTATTTT
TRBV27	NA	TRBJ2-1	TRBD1	CASRETGALPNEQFF	TGTGCCAGCAGGGAAACAGGGGCACTTCCCAATGAGCAGTTCTTC
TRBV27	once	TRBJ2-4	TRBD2	CASSRGLAGGSAKNIQYF	TGTGCCAGCAGTCGAGGACTAGCGGGAGGATCGGCCAAAAACATTCAGTACTTC